These 16 T cell receptor beta chains were all obtained from the same sample, sequenced in a study of molecular identifiers for immune sequencing clone quantification. TCRdb re-analysed the PCR reads in MiXCR, keeping a single row per CDR3 protein. This table has about 640,000 distinct CDR3 sequences, about 20% appearing once. Sequenced material: naive CD8+ T cells from blood, with Jurkat cell RNA spiked in. Subset given: FACS-sorted CD8+CD4-CCR7+CD45RA+ naive T cells. The origin of the receptors is a human donor in good health. Some libraries in this study had Jurkat cell RNA spiked in.

Of note for this clonotype: A much larger clone sits a single nucleotide away, making a read error possible. The chain is built from TRBV6-5 and TRBJ2-3, with 8 nucleotides matching TRBD2. Per germline, CDR1 MNHEY and CDR2 SVGAGI. The length of the CDR3 is 15 residues. In DNA form, the CDR3 reads TGTGCCAGCAGTTACGGCGGGAGGTCCACAGGTACGCAGTATTTT. It specifies CASSYGGRSTGTQYF.

A word on this clonotype: A read error is possible here, since a much larger clone lies one base away. The gene calls are TRBV7-9 and TRBJ1-4; D perhaps matches TRBD1 (6 bases). This CDR3 comprises 15 residues. The germline gives CDR1 SEHNR, CDR2 FQNEAQ (reference sequence). The DNA for the CDR3 is TGTGCCAGCAGCCTACAGGGTAACACTAATGAACAACTGTTTTTT. This gives the protein CASSLQGNTNEQLFF. The full variable domain, its missing parts supplied by reference TRBV7-9 and TRBJ1-4, is DTGVSQNPRHKITKRGQNVTFRCDPISEHNRLYWYRQTLGQGPEFLTYFQNEAQLEKSRLLSDRFSAERPKGSFSTLEIQRTEQGDSAMYLCASSLQGNTNEQLFFGSGTQLSVL.

Many counts were recorded for this clonotype. The chain is built from TRBV6-2 or TRBV6-3 and TRBJ1-5; TRBD1 matches at 8 bases. The CDR3 extends over 15 amino acids. The V gene's germline CDR1 is MNHEY and CDR2 SVGEGT. The V gene end was trimmed by 5 bases and the J gene end by 5 bases; junction bases not matched to a gene: 8. The CDR3 coding sequence is TGTGCCAGCAGTCAGCCCGGGACAGGTTATCAGCCCCAGCATTTT. This gives the protein CASSQPGTGYQPQHF.

The chain recombines TRBV7-9 with TRBJ2-7; 9 bases align to TRBD1. The CDR3 extends over 15 amino acids. With V trimmed by 5 bases and J by 5 bases, 10 bases remained unmatched. Germline V gene sequence: CDR1 SEHNR, CDR2 FQNEAQ (reference sequence). The CDR3 DNA is TGTGCCAGCAGCCCCCCCGGGACAGGGTGGAACGAGCAGTACTTC. Translating gives CASSPPGTGWNEQYF.

This clonotype was counted at least ten times. The chain links TRBV28 to TRBJ2-1, with 11 nucleotides matching TRBD2. This CDR3 has 18 residues. V lost 5 bases, J lost 0 bases, and 9 bases stayed unmatched. Germline V gene sequence: CDR1 MDHEN, CDR2 SYDVKM. CDR3: CASSPRLAGFISYNEQFF. CDR3 coding DNA: TGTGCCAGCAGTCCAAGACTAGCGGGATTCATCTCCTACAATGAGCAGTTCTTC.

The V and J genes are TRBV12-3 or TRBV12-4 and TRBJ2-1; maybe TRBD2 (6 bases). The V and J ends lost 2 bases and 5 bases respectively, with 16 bases between them. The CDR3 runs to 16 residues. The CDR3 coding sequence is TGTGCCAGCAGTTTAAATCCGGGACTGTACAACAATGAGCAGTTCTTC. Translated: CASSLNPGLYNNEQFF.

This clonotype was observed many times. The rearrangement joins TRBV20-1 to TRBJ2-7, with D perhaps matching TRBD1 (6 bases). Germline V CDR1 and CDR2: DFQATT, SNEGSKA (reference sequence). The V end lost 6 bases, the J end lost 4 bases, and 25 bases lay between the germline ends. The CDR3 is 16 amino acids. The CDR3, as DNA: TGCAGTGCAAGCAGACAGGCGAACACCGAAAAATACGAGCAGTACTTC. Residues: CSASRQANTEKYEQYF.

This clonotype came up many times. The CDR3 region is CASSQGNSGVTDTQYF. DNA of the CDR3: TGCGCCAGCAGCCAAGGTAATAGCGGGGTCACAGATACGCAGTATTTT. The chain links TRBV4-1 to TRBJ2-3; TRBD2 aligns across 8 bases. V gave up 1 base and J gave up 2 bases; unmatched junction bases: 5. CDR1 MGHRA and CDR2 YSYEKL come from the germline V gene. This CDR3 contains 16 residues.

This clonotype was counted at least ten times. The V call is TRBV6-6, the J call TRBJ2-2, with 7 bases lining up with TRBD1. This CDR3 is 14 amino acids long. J gave up 3 bases and V 5 bases, and 3 bases lay outside the gene matches. Germline CDR1 is MNHNY and CDR2 is SVGAGI (reference sequence). DNA for the CDR3: TGTGCCAGCAGTAAGACAGGGTACACCGGGGAGCTGTTTTTT. Encoded protein: CASSKTGYTGELFF.

Worth noting for this clonotype: Since a much larger clone is just one base distant, this may be a read error. This chain connects TRBV29-1 to TRBJ2-7, with TRBD2 identical over 15 bases. The ends lost 7 bases at V and 12 bases at J; junction bases unmatched: 13. This CDR3 is 14 amino acids long. Germline CDR1 is SQVTM and CDR2 is ANQGSEA. This CDR3 reads CSAGLAGGQETRYF. CDR3 DNA: TGCAGCGCTGGACTAGCGGGGGGGCAAGAGACCCGGTACTTC.

Details on this clonotype: At one boundary the junction diverges from the germline segment, which might be a read error. The rearrangement joins TRBV27 to TRBJ2-3; maybe TRBD2 (7 bases). Germline V gene lookup returns CDR1 MNHEY and CDR2 SMNVEV (reference sequence). This CDR3 contains 16 residues. This CDR3 is CASRPQERDWTDRQYF. CDR3 nucleotides: TGTGCCAGCAGACCCCAGGAGCGGGATTGGACAGATAGGCAGTATTTT.

The table lists this clonotype with a few counts. The chain links TRBV19 to TRBJ1-1, with D hard to call. The CDR3 has 14 residues. CDR1 is LNHDA and CDR2 is SQIVND in the germline V gene (reference sequence). Trimming cost V 4 bases and J 2 bases, with 11 bases left between them. The CDR3: CASSTHVLNTEAFF. The CDR3 bases are TGTGCCAGTAGTACCCACGTATTAAACACTGAAGCTTTCTTT.

The sample holds a few counts of this clonotype. This chain joins TRBV27 and TRBJ2-5; 14 bases are shared with TRBD2. Germline CDR1 MNHEY, CDR2 SMNVEV (reference sequence). V lost 5 bases and J lost 5; bases outside the gene matches: 4. The CDR3 extends over 15 amino acids. This chain's CDR3 is CASSPGTSGSETQYF. As DNA, the CDR3 is TGTGCCAGCAGTCCCGGGACTAGCGGGAGTGAGACCCAGTACTTC.

This clonotype came up many times. The genes are TRBV7-8 and TRBJ2-5, with 8 bases aligning to TRBD2. CDR1 SGHVS and CDR2 FQNEAQ come from the germline V gene. The CDR3 is 16 amino acids. The V gene end was trimmed by 0 bases and the J gene end by 2 bases; junction bases not matched to a gene: 5. CDR3 bases: TGTGCCAGCAGCTTAGCGCTGCGGGGGGCACAAGAGACCCAGTACTTC. It yields the protein CASSLALRGAQETQYF. Together with reference TRBV7-8 and TRBJ2-5, the CDR3 gives the full variable domain: GAGVSQSPRYKVAKRGQDVALRCDPISGHVSLFWYQQALGQGPEFLTYFQNEAQLDKSGLPSDRFFAERPEGSVSTLKIQRTQQEDSAVYLCASSLALRGAQETQYFGPGTRLLVL.

This clonotype was found a few times. The rearrangement links TRBV6-2 or TRBV6-3 to TRBJ2-1; D unresolved. This CDR3 comprises 13 residues. V was clipped by 0 bases and J by 7 bases, with 7 bases between them. The germline V gene encodes CDR1 MNHEY and CDR2 SVGEGT. CDR3 DNA sequence: TGTGCCAGCAGTTACTCGAAACTTAATGAGCAGTTCTTC. It is translated as CASSYSKLNEQFF.

This clonotype was observed at least ten times. The rearrangement uses TRBV28 and TRBJ2-3, with D possibly matching TRBD2 (6 bases). The germline gives CDR1 MDHEN, CDR2 SYDVKM. The V gene lost 10 bases and the J gene lost 6 bases, with 26 bases spanning the gap. CDR3 size: 16 residues. CDR3 nucleotide sequence: TGTGCCATCACCCCGAATCGGGGGATATGGGGCGATACGCAGTATTTT. Encoded protein: CAITPNRGIWGDTQYF.